This is a list of T cell receptor beta chains from one sample in a study of cytomegalovirus exposure and HLA in healthy donors. Produced via immunoSEQ multiplex PCR; TCRdb's table is partial and in-frame only. The table records about 140,000 clones, roughly four fifths of them present only once. The material sequenced was PBMCs. The source is a man in his thirties or forties in good health and CMV-seronegative. Both conserved end residues are part of each CDR3. A D gene is named only where the DNA matches it firmly. The size entry is marked missing in some rows and otherwise reads once, few, many or a size class.

CDR3 DNA | CDR3 protein | J gene | V gene | clone size | D gene
TGTGCCAGCAGCCATGGGCCCTTAAGACAGCAAGAGACCCAGTACTTC | CASSHGPLRQQETQYF | TRBJ2-5 | TRBV5-4 | NA | NA
TGTGCCACCAGCAGGGACCTTAGGACAGGATACTATGGCTACACCTTC | CATSRDLRTGYYGYTF | TRBJ1-2 | TRBV15 | NA | TRBD1
TGTGCCAGCAGCCCGGGACAGGGGAACGAGCAGTACTTC | CASSPGQGNEQYF | TRBJ2-7 | TRBV11-1 | NA | TRBD1
TGCGCCACCGACGACAGGGGGACCGGGGAGCTGTTTTTT | CATDDRGTGELFF | TRBJ2-2 | TRBV10-2 | few | TRBD1
TGTGCCAGCAGTTTAGGGGGGGGGCAGTACTTC | CASSLGGGQYF | TRBJ2-7 | TRBV28 | NA | TRBD2
TGTGCCAGTAGTGGGGGACAAGCCTACACTGAAGCTTTCTTT | CASSGGQAYTEAFF | TRBJ1-1 | TRBV19 | NA | NA
TGTGCCAGCAGCCCCCCCCCGAGGTCGGATGAGCAGTTCTTC | CASSPPPRSDEQFF | TRBJ2-1 | TRBV9 | NA | NA
TGTGCCAGCACCCTTTGGGGGGGAGAGACCCAGTACTTC | CASTLWGGETQYF | TRBJ2-5 | TRBV11-1 | once | TRBD2
TGTGCCAGCAGCGTAGCTCCCAGCGGTGGCTTCGAGCAGTACTTC | CASSVAPSGGFEQYF | TRBJ2-7 | TRBV9 | NA | NA
TGTGCCAGCAGTGAACCTCTAGTTTCTGGGGCCAACGTCCTGACTTTC | CASSEPLVSGANVLTF | TRBJ2-6 | TRBV6-1 | few | NA
TGTGCCAGCGGGCTAGCGGGAGTCTACAATGAGCAGTTCTTC | CASGLAGVYNEQFF | TRBJ2-1 | TRBV7-3 | NA | TRBD2
TGTGCCACCAGCAGATCGACAGGGAGCTCCTACGAGCAGTACTTC | CATSRSTGSSYEQYF | TRBJ2-7 | TRBV15 | NA | TRBD1
TGTGCCAGCAGCTTAGCTATTCAAGAGACCCAGTACTTC | CASSLAIQETQYF | TRBJ2-5 | TRBV11-1 | NA | NA